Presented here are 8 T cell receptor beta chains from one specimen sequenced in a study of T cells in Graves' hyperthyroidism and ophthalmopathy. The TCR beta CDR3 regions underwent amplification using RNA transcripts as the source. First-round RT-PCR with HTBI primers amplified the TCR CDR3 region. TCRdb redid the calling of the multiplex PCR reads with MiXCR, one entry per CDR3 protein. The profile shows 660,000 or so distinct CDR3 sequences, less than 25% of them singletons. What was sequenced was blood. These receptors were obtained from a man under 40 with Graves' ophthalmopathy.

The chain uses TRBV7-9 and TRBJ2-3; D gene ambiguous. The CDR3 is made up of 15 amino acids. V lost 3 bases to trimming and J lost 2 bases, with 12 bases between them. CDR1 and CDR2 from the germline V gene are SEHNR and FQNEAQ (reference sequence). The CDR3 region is CASSFELLLTDTQYF. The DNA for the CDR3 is TGTGCCAGCAGCTTCGAACTCTTACTCACAGATACGCAGTATTTT.

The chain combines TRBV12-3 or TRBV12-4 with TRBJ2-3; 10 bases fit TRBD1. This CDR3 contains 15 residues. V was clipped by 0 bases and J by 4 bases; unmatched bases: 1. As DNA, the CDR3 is TGTGCCAGCAGTTTAGCCGGGACAGGGGCAGATACGCAGTATTTT. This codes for CASSLAGTGADTQYF.

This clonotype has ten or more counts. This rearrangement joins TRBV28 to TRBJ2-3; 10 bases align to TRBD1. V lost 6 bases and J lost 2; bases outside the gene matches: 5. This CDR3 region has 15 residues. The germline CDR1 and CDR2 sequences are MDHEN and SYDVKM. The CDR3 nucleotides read TGTGCCAGCAGCTCGGGACAGGGGATCACAGATACGCAGTATTTT. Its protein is CASSSGQGITDTQYF. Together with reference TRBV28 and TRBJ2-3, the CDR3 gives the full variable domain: DVKVTQSSRYLVKRTGEKVFLECVQDMDHENMFWYRQDPGLGLRLIYFSYDVKMKEKGDIPEGYSVSREKKERFSLILESASTNQTSMYLCASSSGQGITDTQYFGPGTRLTVL.

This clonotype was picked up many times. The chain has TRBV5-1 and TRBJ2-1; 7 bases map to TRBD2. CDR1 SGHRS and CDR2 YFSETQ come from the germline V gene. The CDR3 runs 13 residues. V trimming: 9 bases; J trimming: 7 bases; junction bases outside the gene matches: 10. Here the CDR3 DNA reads TGCGCCACCTCCGGGACTAATAGTAATGAGCAGTTCTTC. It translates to CATSGTNSNEQFF.

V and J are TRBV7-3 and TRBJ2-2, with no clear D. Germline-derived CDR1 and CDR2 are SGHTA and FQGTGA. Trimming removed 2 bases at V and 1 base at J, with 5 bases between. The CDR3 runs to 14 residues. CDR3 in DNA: TGTGCCAGCAGCTTATCTTTGAACACCGGGGAGCTGTTTTTT. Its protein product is CASSLSLNTGELFF.

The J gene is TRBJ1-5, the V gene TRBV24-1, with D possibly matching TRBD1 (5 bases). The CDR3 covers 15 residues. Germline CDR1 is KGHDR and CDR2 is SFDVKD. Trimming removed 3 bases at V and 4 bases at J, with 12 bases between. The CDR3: CATSDTGTGNQPQHF. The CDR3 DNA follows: TGTGCCACCAGTGATACCGGGACGGGGAATCAGCCCCAGCATTTT.

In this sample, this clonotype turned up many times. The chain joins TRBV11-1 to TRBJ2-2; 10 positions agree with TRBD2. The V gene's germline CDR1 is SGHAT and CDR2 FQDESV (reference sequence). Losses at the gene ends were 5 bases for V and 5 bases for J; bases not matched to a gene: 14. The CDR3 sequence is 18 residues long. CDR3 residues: CASSPMAVAGGGTGELFF. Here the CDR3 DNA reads TGTGCCAGCAGCCCAATGGCCGTAGCGGGAGGCGGAACCGGGGAGCTGTTTTTT.

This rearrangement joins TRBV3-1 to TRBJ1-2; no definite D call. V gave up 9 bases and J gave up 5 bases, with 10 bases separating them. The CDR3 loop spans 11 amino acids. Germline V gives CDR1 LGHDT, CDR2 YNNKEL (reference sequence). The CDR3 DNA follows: TGTGCCAGTGGGCAAGGGTATGGCTACACCTTC. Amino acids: CASGQGYGYTF.